Listed here are 25 T cell receptor beta chains from one sample, sequenced in a study of blood T cells in healthy people across ages (dated by TCRdb to the mid-2010s). Library preparation was by 5' RACE. TCRdb names Illumina HiSeq 2500 as the instrument used. A second PCR of about 7 to 12 cycles was run with a J-beta primer mix and a sample-barcoded 5' primer. Using fastp at Q25 and MiXCR, TCRdb reprocessed the public reads and kept productive beta chains. CDR3 protein duplicates are merged, each entry listing the most common genes and DNA. This sample gives about 1.6 million distinct CDR3 sequences in total; 30% to 40% of them show up just once. Roughly 12% of the sample lies in the top ten. Material for sequencing was blood. Receptors originate from a woman under 40 in good health.

This clonotype was seen a handful of times. V and J are TRBV20-1 and TRBJ2-3, with D perhaps matching TRBD2 (6 bases). Trimming took 6 bases from V and 0 from J, leaving 19 bases between them. The CDR3 is 16 amino acids. CDR1 DFQATT and CDR2 SNEGSKA come from the germline V gene (reference sequence). The chain's CDR3 is CSALPGVFTSTDTQYF. In DNA form, the CDR3 reads TGCAGTGCCCTCCCGGGGGTGTTTACTAGCACAGATACGCAGTATTTT.

In this sample, this clonotype turned up many times. The gene calls are TRBV12-3 or TRBV12-4 and TRBJ2-3; 8 nucleotides match TRBD1. Unmatched junction bases numbered 5, after V lost 5 bases and J lost 7 bases. This CDR3 region has 13 residues. The CDR3 bases are TGTGCCAGCAGTCCGAGACAGGGGAATACGCAGTATTTT. This translates into CASSPRQGNTQYF.

J is TRBJ2-7 and V is TRBV9; 8 positions match TRBD2. The CDR3 runs to 14 residues. V was clipped by 3 bases and J by 3 bases; unmatched bases: 5. Germline values: CDR1 SGDLS, CDR2 YYNGEE. This chain's CDR3 is CASSGDRGGYEQYF. The DNA of the CDR3 is TGTGCCAGCAGCGGTGATCGGGGGGGCTACGAGCAGTACTTC.

The chain joins TRBV5-1 to TRBJ2-7; 10 bases map to TRBD1. This CDR3 region has 14 residues. V shed 4 bases and J 5 bases; nucleotides not matched to a gene: 6. The V gene's germline CDR1 is SGHRS and CDR2 YFSETQ. In nucleotides, the CDR3 is TGCGCCAGCAGCGGGGGACAGGGGTACCACGAGCAGTACTTC. Translated, it gives CASSGGQGYHEQYF.

In its sample, this clonotype was seen a few times. Sequence at one end of the junction differs from germline and may be a read error. CDR3 nucleotides: TGTGCCGGCAGTTCAAATCCGGGACAGGGGGCCCACGAGCAGTACTTC. The encoded protein is CAGSSNPGQGAHEQYF. The J gene is TRBJ2-7, the V gene TRBV27, with 12 bases aligning to TRBD1. The CDR3 loop spans 16 amino acids. Germline-derived CDR1 and CDR2 are MNHEY and SMNVEV (reference sequence).

There are a few counts of this clonotype. This chain joins TRBV7-2 and TRBJ2-7, with 7 bases lining up with TRBD2. The CDR3 spans 15 residues. Germline CDR1 reads SGHTA; CDR2 reads FQGNSA. Unmatched junction bases numbered 7, after V lost 3 bases and J lost 2 bases. The CDR3 sequence: CASSFPGGSTYEQYF. The CDR3 region has the DNA TGTGCCAGCAGCTTTCCGGGGGGATCCACCTACGAGCAGTACTTC. Full variable domain (outside the CDR3, taken from reference TRBV7-2 and TRBJ2-7): GAGVSQSPSNKVTEKGKDVELRCDPISGHTALYWYRQSLGQGLEFLIYFQGNSAPDKSGLPSDRFSAERTGGSVSTLTIQRTQQEDSAVYLCASSFPGGSTYEQYFGPGTRLTVT.

This clonotype was recorded only once. Because the CDR3 is missing its conserved closing phenylalanine or tryptophan, this is likely a read error. The rearrangement uses TRBV20-1 and TRBJ2-7; a possible D gene is TRBD2 (6 bases). The J call may be in error: the DNA end matches TRBJ2-5 better. Germline values: CDR1 DFQATT, CDR2 SNEGSKA (reference sequence). The CDR3 has 11 amino acids. The CDR3 coding sequence is TGCAGTGCCATTAGCGGAGAGACCCAGTACCTC. It encodes CSAISGETQYL.

The chain is built from TRBV5-1 and TRBJ2-5, with 12 bases identical to TRBD2. CDR1 and CDR2 (germline): SGHRS, YFSETQ. The V segment lost 5 bases and the J segment 4 bases; nucleotides outside the gene matches: 9. This CDR3 is 16 amino acids long. In nucleotides, the CDR3 is TGCGCCAGCAGAACGACTAGCGGGAGATCGACAGAGACCCAGTACTTC. As protein: CASRTTSGRSTETQYF.

The J gene is TRBJ1-2, the V gene TRBV12-3 or TRBV12-4, with TRBD1 identical over 7 bases. V lost 5 bases to trimming and J lost 0 bases; unmatched junction nucleotides: 6. The CDR3 contains 15 residues. The chain's CDR3 is CASSLGQSANYGYTF. In nucleotides, the CDR3 is TGTGCCAGCAGTCTGGGACAGAGCGCTAACTATGGCTACACCTTC.

This clonotype showed up just a few times. Possible read error: a much larger clone is one base away. The chain has TRBV4-2 and TRBJ2-7; D uncertain. The germline V gene has CDR1 LGHNA and CDR2 YNFKEQ. The CDR3 has 14 amino acids. With 1 base removed from V and 2 bases from J, the gap between germline ends came to 9 bases. CDR3 in DNA: TGTGCCAGCAGCCAAGGGGTTTCCCCCTACGAGCAGTACTTC. Protein: CASSQGVSPYEQYF.

The chain recombines TRBV20-1 with TRBJ1-5, with 7 bases lining up with TRBD1. CDR3 length: 14 residues. CDR1 is DFQATT and CDR2 is SNEGSKA in the germline V gene (reference sequence). The junction had 7 bases not matched to a gene; V was cut back by 0 bases and J by 8 bases. CDR3 sequence: CSARDPGGTEPQHF. Written as DNA, the CDR3 is TGCAGTGCTAGAGATCCAGGGGGAACGGAGCCCCAGCATTTT.

V is TRBV15 and J is TRBJ2-1; perhaps TRBD2 as D (6 bases). Trimming shortened V by 5 bases and J by 6 bases, and 8 bases separated the two germline ends. Germline lookup yields CDR1 LNHNV and CDR2 YYDKDF (reference sequence). This CDR3 region has 12 residues. The CDR3 DNA reads as TGTGCCACCAGCCGGGACTCCAATGAGCAGTTCTTC. This codes for CATSRDSNEQFF. Together with reference TRBV15 and TRBJ2-1, the CDR3 gives the full variable domain: DAMVIQNPRYQVTQFGKPVTLSCSQTLNHNVMYWYQQKSSQAPKLLFHYYDKDFNNEADTPDNFQSRRPNTSFCFLDIRSPGLGDTAMYLCATSRDSNEQFFGPGTRLTVL.

This clonotype was found a few times. The chain uses TRBV11-2 and TRBJ1-1, with D perhaps TRBD1 (6 bases). Trimming stripped 5 bases from V and 6 bases from J, with 10 bases between. Germline CDR1 SGHAT, CDR2 FQNNGV. The CDR3 has 12 amino acids. CDR3 sequence: CASSLTGPEAFF. The CDR3 DNA reads as TGTGCCAGCAGCCTTACAGGGCCTGAAGCTTTCTTT.

J is TRBJ2-1 and V is TRBV11-2; 8 bases agree with TRBD2. Germline V gene data show CDR1 as SGHAT and CDR2 as FQNNGV. The CDR3 covers 16 residues. J gave up 4 bases and V 5 bases, and 10 bases lay outside the gene matches. The CDR3 loop is CASSLEAGVAYNEQFF. DNA of the CDR3: TGTGCCAGCAGCCTTGAAGCGGGAGTTGCGTACAATGAGCAGTTCTTC. Looking up the rest from reference TRBV11-2 and TRBJ2-1 gives the full variable domain: EAGVAQSPRYKIIEKRQSVAFWCNPISGHATLYWYQQILGQGPKLLIQFQNNGVVDDSQLPKDRFSAERLKGVDSTLKIQPAKLEDSAVYLCASSLEAGVAYNEQFFGPGTRLTVL.

This clonotype was recorded only once. Germline and junction disagree at one end, which may indicate a read error. V gene TRBV20-1 combines with J gene TRBJ2-1; D assignment may be TRBD1 or TRBD2 (5 bases each). Germline loops: CDR1 DFQATT, CDR2 SNEGSKA (reference sequence). This CDR3 is built from 16 residues. This chain's CDR3 is CSARDLGRTHTMSQFF. The CDR3 bases are TGCAGTGCCAGAGATCTGGGACGGACTCATACAATGAGTCAGTTCTTC.

This chain connects TRBV2 to TRBJ1-5, with D possibly being TRBD1 (5 bases). The CDR3 runs 15 residues. Trimming cost V 8 bases and J 5 bases, with 19 bases left between them. Germline-derived CDR1 and CDR2 are SNHLY and FYNNEI. CDR3 DNA: TGTGCCAGCGGGCTGTCTAGGGGATGGGATCAGCCCCAGCATTTT. It translates to CASGLSRGWDQPQHF.

This clonotype was counted a few times. The CDR3 reads CASSQDPGAGGYTF. The CDR3 DNA reads as TGCGCCAGCAGCCAAGATCCGGGGGCCGGTGGCTACACCTTC. The chain has TRBV4-1 and TRBJ1-2; possibly TRBD1 for D (6 bases). Per the germline V gene, CDR1 is MGHRA and CDR2 is YSYEKL. V lost 0 bases and J lost 7, with 12 bases in between. This CDR3 is built from 14 residues.

Note on this clonotype: Sequence at one end of the junction differs from germline and may be a read error. The chain combines TRBV10-3 with TRBJ1-2, with TRBD1 as a possible D gene (5 bases). This CDR3 comprises 13 residues. Germline V gene lookup returns CDR1 ENHRY and CDR2 SYGVKD. CDR3 in DNA: TGTGCCGTCAGTGTCCGGGACTCGGAGGGCTACACCTTC. It yields the protein CAVSVRDSEGYTF.

This clonotype was counted only a few times. The V gene is TRBV27, the J gene TRBJ2-1; 12 nucleotides line up with TRBD2. Unmatched junction bases numbered 8, after V lost 5 bases and J lost 9 bases. The CDR3 runs to 15 residues. Germline lookup yields CDR1 MNHEY and CDR2 SMNVEV (reference sequence). The CDR3 DNA sequence: TGTGCCAGCAGTACCCTAGCGGGAGGGCCAGTTGAGCAGTTCTTC. Translation gives CASSTLAGGPVEQFF.

This clonotype was counted between two and nine times. The chain links TRBV3-1 to TRBJ2-7; TRBD1 matches at 10 bases. Germline trimming cut 3 bases from V and 5 bases from J; bases unmatched to any gene: 7. The CDR3 spans 15 residues. Germline lookup yields CDR1 LGHDT and CDR2 YNNKEL (reference sequence). For the CDR3, the DNA is TGTGCCAGCAGCCATCGGGACAGGGGTACAGACGAGCAGTACTTC. Protein product: CASSHRDRGTDEQYF.

The table lists this clonotype with a few counts. The gene calls are TRBV29-1 and TRBJ2-1, with D perhaps matching TRBD2 (5 bases). Trimming removed 4 bases from V and 11 bases from J, with 24 bases in between. Germline V gene lookup returns CDR1 SQVTM and CDR2 ANQGSEA. The CDR3 contains 15 residues. CDR3 in DNA: TGCAGCGTTGCCCCGGGGTGGGCTATGCGAGGGAAGCAGTTCTTC. This gives the protein CSVAPGWAMRGKQFF.

The chain employs TRBV20-1 and TRBJ2-3; a possible D gene is TRBD1 (5 bases). Germline V gene lookup returns CDR1 DFQATT and CDR2 SNEGSKA (reference sequence). V was clipped by 0 bases and J by 3 bases, with 13 bases between them. The CDR3 totals 15 residues. CDR3 DNA: TGCAGTGCTAGAGATCACAGGCGGAAGACAGATACGCAGTATTTT. As protein: CSARDHRRKTDTQYF.

V usage is TRBV3-1 and J usage is TRBJ1-4; 8 bases are a match to TRBD1. Per germline, CDR1 LGHDT and CDR2 YNNKEL (reference sequence). V was clipped by 6 bases and J by 8 bases; unmatched bases: 8. This CDR3 is built from 14 residues. The CDR3 reads CASRGQGSQEKLFF. The CDR3 DNA reads as TGTGCCAGCAGAGGACAGGGATCGCAGGAAAAACTGTTTTTT.

Concerning this clonotype itself: One end of the junction fails to match germline, which may point to a read error. CDR3 loop: CANSPATGTGSYNEQFF. The CDR3, as DNA: TGTGCCAACTCACCTGCTACCGGGACAGGGTCCTACAATGAGCAGTTCTTC. The genes are TRBV18 and TRBJ2-1; 9 bases fit TRBD1. Germline assignment: CDR1 KGHSH and CDR2 LQKENI. This CDR3 region has 17 residues.

The V and J genes are TRBV6-5 and TRBJ2-7, with 7 positions matching TRBD2. V gave up 0 bases and J gave up 2 bases; unmatched junction bases: 13. This CDR3 is built from 18 residues. In germline, CDR1 is MNHEY, CDR2 SVGAGI. CDR3 sequence reads: CASSYSMVQWEGPYEQYF. The DNA for the CDR3 is TGTGCCAGCAGTTACTCGATGGTCCAGTGGGAGGGCCCCTACGAGCAGTACTTC.